These T cell receptor beta chains were read from a single sample in a study of human T cells and chemical hapten exposure. Each CDR3 protein gets one entry after TCRdb re-called the RACE reads with MiXCR. The sample shows some 91,000 distinct CDR3 sequences, roughly a quarter of them seen only once. The specimen comprised whole blood, sampled in connection with sensitization to the hapten diphenylcyclopropenone (DPC). The receptors derive from a man aged 35-49 years with alopecia areata. Some clones in this sample may be carry-over from other donors' samples. Both conserved end residues are part of each CDR3. D genes are given only for firm matches. Rows give clone size only sometimes, using once, few, many, or a class for an expanded clone.

V gene	J gene	clone size	D gene	CDR3 protein	CDR3 DNA
TRBV9	TRBJ2-7	few	TRBD1	CASSVGRTGPYEQYF	TGTGCCAGCAGCGTAGGACGGACAGGCCCCTACGAGCAGTACTTC
TRBV2	TRBJ2-2	few	TRBD2	CASGGTSGNTGELFF	TGTGCCAGCGGTGGGACTAGCGGGAACACCGGGGAGCTGTTTTTT
TRBV15	TRBJ2-1	-	-	CAASRDRGTGYNEQFF	TGTGCCGCCAGCAGAGATCGAGGGACTGGCTACAATGAGCAGTTCTTC
TRBV14	TRBJ1-5	-	-	CASSQGGRRPQHF	TGTGCCAGCAGCCAAGGAGGCCGACGGCCCCAGCATTTT
TRBV29-1	TRBJ2-3	few	TRBD2	CSVQAGTDTQYF	TGCAGCGTTCAAGCGGGGACAGATACGCAGTATTTT
TRBV4-2	TRBJ2-5	few	TRBD2	CASSQELGRGAWTQYF	TGTGCCAGCAGCCAAGAACTAGGGCGGGGGGCTTGGACCCAGTACTTC
TRBV12-3/TRBV12-4	TRBJ1-5	many	-	CASSFAHTNMPQHF	TGTGCCAGCAGTTTTGCACACACTAATATGCCCCAGCATTTT
TRBV3-1	TRBJ2-3	few	TRBD2	CASSQGGSVTDTQYF	TGTGCCAGCAGCCAAGGCGGGAGTGTCACAGATACGCAGTATTTT
TRBV7-2	TRBJ2-6	few	TRBD1	CASSPRDRDTGANVLTF	TGTGCCAGCAGCCCCCGGGACAGGGATACTGGGGCCAACGTCCTGACTTTC
TRBV6-5	TRBJ1-1	-	-	CASSYRWGGAEAFF	TGTGCCAGCAGTTACAGGTGGGGAGGCGCTGAAGCTTTCTTT
TRBV21-1	TRBJ2-1	few	-	CASSKGTPPGQFF	TGTGCCAGCAGCAAGGGGACTCCCCCAGGGCAGTTCTTC
TRBV6-1	TRBJ1-5	once	TRBD1	CASSGDRGNQPQHF	TGTGCCAGCAGTGGGGACAGGGGGAACCAGCCCCAGCATTTT
TRBV2	TRBJ2-6	-	TRBD2	CASSSGLVAGANVLTF	TGTGCCAGCAGTTCGGGACTAGTTGCCGGGGCCAACGTCCTGACTTTC
TRBV6-1	TRBJ2-5	-	-	CASSENRGVAETQYF	TGTGCCAGCAGTGAAAATCGCGGGGTGGCGGAGACCCAGTACTTC
TRBV9	TRBJ2-1	few	-	CASSVDGGRGEQFF	TGTGCCAGCAGCGTAGACGGGGGGCGAGGAGAGCAGTTCTTC
TRBV28	TRBJ2-6	many	-	CASSLALSGANVLTF	TGTGCCAGCAGCCTCGCCCTCTCTGGGGCCAACGTCCTGACTTTC
TRBV18	TRBJ1-5	-	-	CASSPSQGTYQPQHF	TGTGCCAGCTCACCATCCCAGGGGACCTATCAGCCCCAGCATTTT
TRBV29-1	TRBJ2-3	-	-	CSVEFTDTQYF	TGCAGCGTCGAGTTCACAGATACGCAGTATTTT
TRBV10-3	TRBJ2-7	-	-	CAISGGGATSYEQYF	TGTGCCATCAGTGGGGGGGGGGCGACCTCCTACGAGCAGTACTTC
TRBV3-1	TRBJ1-2	few	-	CASSQESSYGYTF	TGTGCCAGCAGCCAAGAGTCCAGCTATGGCTACACCTTC
TRBV12-3/TRBV12-4	TRBJ1-6	-	-	CASSLTLTGPDSPLHF	TGTGCCAGCAGTCTTACTCTAACAGGGCCGGATTCACCCCTCCACTTT
TRBV12-3/TRBV12-4	TRBJ2-1	-	-	CASRMGAYNEQFF	TGTGCCAGCAGGATGGGCGCCTACAATGAGCAGTTCTTC